This T cell receptor (beta chain) was profiled in a study of cytomegalovirus exposure and HLA in healthy donors. V was trimmed by 7 bases and J by 8 bases, leaving 9 bases between them. Germline CDR1 is MDHEN and CDR2 is SYDVKM. The CDR3 consists of 11 residues. PCR primers comprised 60 Vbeta and 13 Jbeta primers. The method was immunoSEQ multiplex PCR; TCRdb's version includes in-frame clones alone and lacks a portion of them. The sample includes some 150,000 clones, approximately 76% of them seen just once. This clone showed up just once. This receptor was obtained from a man aged 55-75 years in good health and CMV-seronegative. Material for sequencing was PBMCs. The chain is built from TRBV28 and TRBJ2-1; maybe TRBD2 (5 bases). CDR3 sequence (DNA): TGTGCCAGCACGACCGGGGATGAGCAGTTCTTC. Its translation: CASTTGDEQFF. The complete variable domain, with remaining parts taken from reference TRBV28 and TRBJ2-1, reads DVKVTQSSRYLVKRTGEKVFLECVQDMDHENMFWYRQDPGLGLRLIYFSYDVKMKEKGDIPEGYSVSREKKERFSLILESASTNQTSMYLCASTTGDEQFFGPGTRLTVL.